The text below deals with one TCR beta chain. The antigen is unknown. This sample was taken from a study of T cells in Graves' hyperthyroidism and ophthalmopathy. Notes on the study in general: Before onset, by a median of about six months, the model predicted ophthalmopathy.

Authors of the study amplified TCR beta CDR3 regions from RNA transcripts. When the TCR CDR3 underwent first-round RT-PCR, the HTBI primer set was used. TCRdb reprocessed the multiplex PCR reads with MiXCR, giving one entry per CDR3 protein. The table includes around 580,000 distinct CDR3 sequences, under 60% detected once. The CDR3 extends over 14 amino acids. Per the germline V gene, CDR1 is MGHDK and CDR2 is SYGVNS. Trimming shortened V by 11 bases and J by 2 bases, and 13 bases separated the two germline ends. Hyperthyroidism of Graves' type that showed no ophthalmopathy progression within 18 months was stable. Aged 18 to 65, the patients had hyperthyroidism that was newly diagnosed and had lasted under 2 months.

The receptor comes from a woman aged 18-30 years with Graves' hyperthyroidism. Sequencing was performed on peripheral blood or thyroid tissue (not recorded which). The J gene is TRBJ1-6, the V gene TRBV25-1; TRBD1 is a possible D gene (6 bases). The CDR3 bases are TGTGCCTTAAACCGGGACACCTATAATTCACCCCTCCACTTT. Protein product: CALNRDTYNSPLHF.